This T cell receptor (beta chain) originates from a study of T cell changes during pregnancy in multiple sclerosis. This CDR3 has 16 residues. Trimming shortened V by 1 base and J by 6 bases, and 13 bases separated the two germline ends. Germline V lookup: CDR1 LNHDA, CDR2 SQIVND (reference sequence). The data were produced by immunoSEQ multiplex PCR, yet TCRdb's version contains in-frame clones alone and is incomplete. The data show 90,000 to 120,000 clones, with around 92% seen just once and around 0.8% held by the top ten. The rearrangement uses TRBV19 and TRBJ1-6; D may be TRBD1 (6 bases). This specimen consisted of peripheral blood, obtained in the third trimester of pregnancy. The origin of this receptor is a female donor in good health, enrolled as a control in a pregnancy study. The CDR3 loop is CASSIGEGQPNSPLHF. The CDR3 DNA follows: TGTGCCAGTAGTATAGGAGAAGGACAGCCTAATTCACCCCTCCACTTT.